The entry that follows covers one T cell receptor (beta chain) sequence. Generated by immunoSEQ multiplex PCR, the TCRdb table keeps only in-frame clones and is missing some. Here the sample spans approximately 300,000 clones, around 83% being singletons. The CDR3 extends over 15 amino acids. Unmatched junction bases numbered 3, after V lost 2 bases and J lost 1 base. From germline, CDR1 is MNHEY and CDR2 SVGAGI. The data stem from a study of blood T cell repertoires in COVID-19. Study overall: Collection of acute and convalescent COVID-19 samples took place in the United States, Italy and Spain. PBMCs, B-cell-depleted T cells, or T cells provided the cDNA or gDNA that made up the material.

The chain recombines TRBV6-5 with TRBJ1-1, with TRBD1 identical over 8 bases. The origin of this receptor is a woman between 50 and 59 years old with acute or convalescent COVID-19. The material sequenced was peripheral blood. The CDR3, as DNA: TGTGCCAGCAGTTACCAGACAGGGGAGAACACTGAAGCTTTCTTT. Its protein product is CASSYQTGENTEAFF.